The entry that follows covers one T cell receptor beta chain sequence. Its antigen is unknown. The sample belongs to a study of cytomegalovirus exposure and HLA in healthy donors. Findings and caveats of the study: Common viral pathogens were later found to be apparently linked to several of the most significant clusters. Apart from CMV serostatus, no immune exposure information was available.

The CDR3 has 16 residues. Germline V gene lookup returns CDR1 LGHNA and CDR2 YSLEER. The ends lost 0 bases at V and 8 bases at J; junction bases unmatched: 9. Amplification used 60 Vbeta primers and 13 Jbeta primers. Original handling: Roughly 10 million shared chains were among about 80 million unique TCR beta chains counted in a later analysis. The assay was immunoSEQ multiplex PCR, and TCRdb's table has in-frame clones only and misses some. The D gene and trimming were derived from the DNA, and the V and J assignments and clone size from that table. The data hold under 200,000 clones, with about four fifths observed a single time.

The TCR comes from a man aged 40-49 years in good health and CMV-seropositive. The chain combines TRBV4-3 with TRBJ2-1, with 8 bases identical to TRBD1. The specimen sequenced was PBMCs. The CDR3 sequence is CASSQDSRDRSDEQFF. The CDR3 region has the DNA TGCGCCAGCAGCCAAGATAGTCGGGACAGGTCGGATGAGCAGTTCTTC.